Shown below are 12 T cell receptor beta chains from a single sample sequenced in a study of CD8 T cells in ankylosing spondylitis. In TCRdb, the 5' RACE reads were re-called with MiXCR into one record per CDR3 protein. Here the sample spans 120,000 or so distinct CDR3 sequences, roughly 13% being singletons. The sequenced sample was blood, either unsorted or a sorted T cell fraction (not recorded which). The receptors here all came from a female donor with ankylosing spondylitis or in good health (not recorded which).

This clonotype was observed a few times. The chain employs TRBV5-1 and TRBJ2-3; a weak D match, TRBD2 (5 bases). Trimming took off 4 bases at V and 0 bases at J, with 12 bases between the two ends. This CDR3 contains 15 residues. Germline V gene data show CDR1 as SGHRS and CDR2 as YFSETQ. CDR3 nucleotides: TGCGCCAGCAGCCTGATGGAGGATAGCACAGATACGCAGTATTTT. Translated, it gives CASSLMEDSTDTQYF.

The rearrangement links TRBV9 to TRBJ2-3, with 12 bases aligning to TRBD1. Germline V lookup: CDR1 SGDLS, CDR2 YYNGEE. The length of the CDR3 is 19 residues. J was trimmed by 3 bases and V by 2 bases; bases with no gene match: 13. The CDR3 reads CASSVSVGGQGARTDTQYF. DNA of the CDR3: TGTGCCAGCAGCGTGAGTGTTGGGGGACAGGGGGCTCGGACAGATACGCAGTATTTT.

The genes are TRBV5-1 and TRBJ2-1; D possibly matches TRBD1 or TRBD2 (5 bases each). This CDR3 spans 14 amino acids. Trimming removed 2 bases at V and 7 bases at J, with 13 bases between. Germline assignment: CDR1 SGHRS and CDR2 YFSETQ. The CDR3 loop is CASSLGTGGNEQFF. CDR3 DNA: TGCGCCAGCAGCTTAGGGACGGGTGGGAATGAGCAGTTCTTC.

The chain has TRBV7-9 and TRBJ2-7; TRBD1 aligns across 8 bases. Trimming at V came to 7 bases and at J to 1 base, leaving 9 bases not matched to a gene. CDR3 length: 15 amino acids. Germline V gene data show CDR1 as SEHNR and CDR2 as FQNEAQ (reference sequence). CDR3 sequence: CASTNRGTGSYEQYF. The CDR3 nucleotides are TGTGCCAGCACCAATAGGGGGACAGGATCCTACGAGCAGTACTTC.

Concerning this clonotype itself: A single base separates this from a much larger clone, so it may be a read error. The chain combines TRBV7-2 with TRBJ2-7, with 11 bases aligning to TRBD2. V shed 5 bases and J 1 base; nucleotides not matched to a gene: 7. The CDR3 covers 16 residues. Germline CDR1 is SGHTA and CDR2 is FQGNSA. CDR3 loop: CASSILAGDPSYEQYF. The DNA of the CDR3 is TGTGCCAGCAGCATACTAGCGGGAGACCCTTCCTACGAGCAGTACTTC.

This clonotype turned up a few times. This chain uses TRBV5-4 with TRBJ2-4, with a possible D match to TRBD1 (5 bases). The germline CDR1 and CDR2 sequences are SGHNT and YYREEE (reference sequence). V lost 3 bases, J lost 4 bases, and 17 bases lay in between. The CDR3 extends over 16 amino acids. The CDR3 sequence: CASSYQGSRVKNIQYF. The DNA of the CDR3 is TGTGCCAGCAGCTATCAGGGATCTAGGGTGAAAAACATTCAGTACTTC.

CDR3 in amino acids: CAWSGWASALENEQFF. The CDR3 region has the DNA TGTGCCTGGAGTGGCTGGGCTAGCGCCCTAGAGAATGAGCAGTTCTTC. This rearrangement joins TRBV30 to TRBJ2-1; D is possibly TRBD2 (6 bases). V was pared by 1 base and J by 7 bases, with 20 bases between. CDR1 GTSNPN and CDR2 SVGIG come from the germline V gene (reference sequence). There are 16 residues in the CDR3.

This clonotype was seen a single time. A read error is possible here, since a much larger clone lies one base away. V usage is TRBV20-1 and J usage is TRBJ2-3, with 9 positions matching TRBD2. The CDR3 contains 16 residues. Germline CDR1 reads DFQATT; CDR2 reads SNEGSKA (reference sequence). The CDR3, as DNA: TGCAGTGCAACCTATAGACTAGCGGATAGCACAGATCCGCAGTATTTT. It encodes CSATYRLADSTDPQYF.

The chain joins TRBV20-1 to TRBJ2-7, with 10 bases fitting TRBD1. Germline-derived CDR1 and CDR2 are DFQATT and SNEGSKA (reference sequence). The CDR3 loop spans 13 amino acids. After removal of 3 bases from V and 2 bases from J, the junction contained 1 base not matched to a gene. DNA for the CDR3: TGCAGTGCTAGGACAGGGGGCACCTACGAGCAGTACTTC. Translated: CSARTGGTYEQYF.

This clonotype came up a few times. The rearrangement links TRBV11-2 to TRBJ2-3, with a tentative D call TRBD2 (6 bases). V lost 2 bases, J lost 2 bases, and 20 bases lay in between. Germline assignment: CDR1 SGHAT and CDR2 FQNNGV. The CDR3 totals 18 residues. CDR3 residues: CASSLFGADAGNTDTQYF. The CDR3 bases are TGTGCCAGCAGCTTATTTGGGGCGGATGCGGGGAACACAGATACGCAGTATTTT.

The rearrangement uses TRBV28 and TRBJ1-1; D is unclear. V lost 4 bases to trimming and J lost 4 bases, with 7 bases between them. Germline V gene lookup returns CDR1 MDHEN and CDR2 SYDVKM. The CDR3 sequence is 12 residues long. This CDR3 reads CASSSATTEAFF. The CDR3 DNA reads as TGTGCCAGCAGTTCGGCGACCACTGAAGCTTTCTTT.

The V gene is TRBV12-3 or TRBV12-4, the J gene TRBJ2-1; TRBD1 aligns across 11 bases. The CDR3 runs to 14 residues. The V and J ends lost 4 bases and 9 bases, in that order; junction bases with no gene match: 5. The CDR3 DNA reads TGTGCCAGCAGTTGGGGACAGGGGGGAATTGAGCAGTTCTTC. This translates into CASSWGQGGIEQFF.